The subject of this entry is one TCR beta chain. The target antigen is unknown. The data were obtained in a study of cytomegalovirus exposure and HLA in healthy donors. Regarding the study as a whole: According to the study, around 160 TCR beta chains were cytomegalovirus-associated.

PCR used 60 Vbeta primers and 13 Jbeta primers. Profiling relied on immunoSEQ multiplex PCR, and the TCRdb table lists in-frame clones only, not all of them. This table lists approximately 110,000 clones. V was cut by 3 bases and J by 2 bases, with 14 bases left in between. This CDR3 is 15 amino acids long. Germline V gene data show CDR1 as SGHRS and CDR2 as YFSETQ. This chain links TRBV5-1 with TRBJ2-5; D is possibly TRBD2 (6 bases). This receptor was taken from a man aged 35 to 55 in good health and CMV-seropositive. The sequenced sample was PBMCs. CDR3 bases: TGCGCCAGCAGCTCTCTCGCGGGACGGCAAGAGACCCAGTACTTC. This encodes CASSSLAGRQETQYF.